Listed here are 23 T cell receptor beta chains from one sample, sequenced in a study of blood T cells in healthy people across ages (dated by TCRdb to between 2015 and 2017). Libraries came from 5' RACE. TCRdb lists the instrument as Illumina HiSeq 2500. The second PCR ran for about 6 to 12 cycles and used a J-beta primer mix along with a sample-barcoded 5' primer. TCRdb's own reprocessing of the public reads used fastp at Q25 and MiXCR and kept productive beta chains. When rows share a CDR3 protein, they turn into one entry using the most common DNA and genes. The sample contains about 780,000 distinct CDR3 sequences, around 25% of them found a single time. Around 3% of the sample is held by the ten biggest clonotypes. The same sample was also used in a study of T cells of mothers and their children.

Sequencing used blood. The receptors here all came from a boy aged 5-17 years in good health.

V gene TRBV2 combines with J gene TRBJ2-3; 7 bases map to TRBD2. The V segment lost 6 bases and the J segment 1 base; nucleotides outside the gene matches: 10. The CDR3 covers 16 residues. From germline, CDR1 is SNHLY and CDR2 FYNNEI. The DNA for the CDR3 is TGTGCCAGCAGGGCTAGCGGACTCCACCGCACAGATACGCAGTATTTT. It translates to CASRASGLHRTDTQYF. Together with reference TRBV2 and TRBJ2-3, the CDR3 gives the full variable domain: EPEVTQTPSHQVTQMGQEVILRCVPISNHLYFYWYRQILGQKVEFLVSFYNNEISEKSEIFDDQFSVERPDGSNFTLKIRSTKLEDSAMYFCASRASGLHRTDTQYFGPGTRLTVL.

In this sample, this clonotype turned up a few times. The rearrangement joins TRBV6-2 or TRBV6-3 to TRBJ2-1; 7 nucleotides match TRBD2. Germline V gene sequence: CDR1 MNHEY, CDR2 SVGEGT. The CDR3 totals 13 residues. The junction had 9 bases not matched to a gene; V was cut back by 6 bases and J by 10 bases. CDR3 protein: CASSRTRVREQFF. The CDR3 DNA reads TGTGCCAGCAGCCGGACTAGAGTCCGCGAGCAGTTCTTC.

The sample holds a few counts of this clonotype. The chain employs TRBV20-1 and TRBJ2-5, with D unclear. The J call is doubtful: the DNA matches TRBJ2-7 better. Germline V CDR1 and CDR2: DFQATT, SNEGSKA (reference sequence). This CDR3 has 12 amino acids. The CDR3 DNA follows: TGCAGTGCTAGAGATAACCTCTACGAGCAGTACTTC. Translation gives CSARDNLYEQYF.

With respect to this clonotype: The junction does not match germline at one end; this may be a read error. The CDR3 loop reads CASSPQEGLAVYNGQFF. The CDR3 bases are TGTGCCAGCTCACCACAGGAGGGGCTAGCGGTATACAATGGGCAGTTCTTC. The chain uses TRBV18 and TRBJ2-1, with TRBD2 matching over 7 bases. The germline V gene has CDR1 KGHSH and CDR2 LQKENI. The CDR3 runs 17 residues.

The chain joins TRBV29-1 to TRBJ1-5; D remains ambiguous. Trimming removed 6 bases from V and 0 bases from J, with 12 bases in between. Germline V gene sequence: CDR1 SQVTM, CDR2 ANQGSEA. The CDR3 spans 14 residues. CDR3 sequence reads: CSVRGEGSNQPQHF. The CDR3, as DNA: TGCAGCGTAAGAGGTGAGGGTAGCAATCAGCCCCAGCATTTT.

In its sample, this clonotype was seen a few times. V usage is TRBV6-1 and J usage is TRBJ2-7, with D possibly TRBD1 on 5 matching bases. The V end was cut by 7 bases, the J end by 7 bases, with 17 bases between. This CDR3 is 13 amino acids long. Germline V gene lookup returns CDR1 MNHNS and CDR2 SASEGT. The CDR3 sequence is CASTGYPSGEQYF. The CDR3 DNA reads as TGTGCCAGCACCGGCTACCCCTCAGGGGAGCAGTACTTC.

This clonotype was detected a few times. The chain recombines TRBV19 with TRBJ1-1; possibly TRBD1 for D (5 bases). Germline-derived CDR1 and CDR2 are LNHDA and SQIVND (reference sequence). This CDR3 is 15 amino acids long. V was pared by 4 bases and J by 0 bases, with 12 bases between. Here the CDR3 DNA reads TGTGCCAGTAGTACCTTCAGGGAGGTGAACACTGAAGCTTTCTTT. Its protein is CASSTFREVNTEAFF.

The V and J genes are TRBV7-9 and TRBJ2-4; perhaps TRBD2 as D (6 bases). V shed 3 bases and J shed 8 bases, with 11 bases lying between them. Germline V gene data show CDR1 as SEHNR and CDR2 as FQNEAQ (reference sequence). The CDR3 sequence is 13 residues long. CDR3 region: CASSFGGADIQYF. The CDR3 nucleotides are TGTGCCAGCAGCTTCGGGGGAGCGGACATTCAGTACTTC.

This clonotype appeared a few times. This chain uses TRBV9 with TRBJ1-4, with 7 bases identical to TRBD1. Looked up from germline, CDR1 is SGDLS and CDR2 is YYNGEE. The CDR3 has 14 amino acids. The trim removed 6 bases at V and 7 bases at J, leaving 9 bases unmatched. The CDR3: CASNPTGLSEKLFF. The CDR3 nucleotides read TGTGCCAGCAACCCGACAGGGCTATCTGAAAAACTGTTTTTT.

The chain combines TRBV5-4 with TRBJ2-4, with TRBD1 as a possible D gene (6 bases). Per germline, CDR1 SGHNT and CDR2 YYREEE (reference sequence). The CDR3 runs to 17 residues. The germline V and J ends were trimmed by 2 bases and 2 bases, with 17 bases remaining between them. For the CDR3, the DNA is TGTGCCAGCAGCTTCTATCAGGGGAGTATTACCAAAAACATTCAGTACTTC. Its protein product is CASSFYQGSITKNIQYF.

This clonotype has a count of ten or more. This chain connects TRBV6-6 to TRBJ1-4; perhaps TRBD1 as D (5 bases). From germline, CDR1 is MNHNY and CDR2 SVGAGI (reference sequence). The CDR3 runs to 15 residues. Trimming removed 4 bases at V and 8 bases at J, with 17 bases between. The CDR3 DNA reads as TGTGCCAGCAGTTTGGGGGGGAGCAGGAGAGAAAAACTGTTTTTT. Protein product: CASSLGGSRREKLFF.

The chain combines TRBV4-1 with TRBJ1-2, with TRBD1 identical over 10 bases. CDR3 size: 16 residues. The germline V gene encodes CDR1 MGHRA and CDR2 YSYEKL. After removal of 2 bases from V and 5 bases from J, the junction contained 8 bases not matched to a gene. The DNA of the CDR3 is TGCGCCAGCAGCCAACCCCGACAGGGGGCCAATTATGGCTACACCTTC. Protein product: CASSQPRQGANYGYTF.

This clonotype was found a few times. The rearrangement joins TRBV9 to TRBJ2-3, with D hard to call. CDR3 size: 14 residues. V was clipped by 0 bases and J by 2 bases, with 7 bases between them. Germline lookup yields CDR1 SGDLS and CDR2 YYNGEE. In DNA form, the CDR3 reads TGTGCCAGCAGCGTAGACTCAGTCACAGATACGCAGTATTTT. It translates to CASSVDSVTDTQYF. Based on the CDR3 plus reference TRBV9 and TRBJ2-3, the full variable domain is DSGVTQTPKHLITATGQRVTLRCSPRSGDLSVYWYQQSLDQGLQFLIQYYNGEERAKGNILERFSAQQFPDLHSELNLSSLELGDSALYFCASSVDSVTDTQYFGPGTRLTVL.

This clonotype occurred a few times. The V call is TRBV4-1, the J call TRBJ2-3; no clear D. Trimming cost V 0 bases and J 0 bases, with 19 bases left between them. This CDR3 spans 19 amino acids. Germline V gene data show CDR1 as MGHRA and CDR2 as YSYEKL. CDR3 bases: TGCGCCAGCAGCCAAGATGTACGGACCCCCGGCGGAAGCACAGATACGCAGTATTTT. The encoded protein is CASSQDVRTPGGSTDTQYF.

The chain has TRBV20-1 and TRBJ2-5, with D possibly called TRBD1 or TRBD2 (5 bases each). The end of the DNA is better explained by TRBJ2-1, so the J call may be wrong. This CDR3 has 13 amino acids. Germline CDR1 reads DFQATT; CDR2 reads SNEGSKA (reference sequence). The CDR3: CSARRTGRDEQFF. The CDR3 DNA sequence: TGCAGTGCCCGCCGGACGGGACGGGATGAGCAGTTCTTC.

This rearrangement joins TRBV2 to TRBJ2-2; TRBD1 or TRBD2 may be the D gene (5 bases each). The CDR3 contains 13 residues. V was clipped by 8 bases and J by 4 bases, with 11 bases between them. The germline V gene has CDR1 SNHLY and CDR2 FYNNEI. CDR3 region: CASGTGFTGELFF. In DNA form, the CDR3 reads TGTGCCAGCGGGACGGGGTTCACCGGGGAGCTGTTTTTT.

This clonotype was seen only a few times. The chain carries TRBV3-1 and TRBJ2-5, with 12 bases lining up with TRBD2. The CDR3 extends over 21 amino acids. Trimming removed 4 bases from V and 2 bases from J; junction bases left unmatched: 20. Germline CDR1 LGHDT, CDR2 YNNKEL (reference sequence). CDR3 sequence: CASSPTPGLAGLRGTQETQYF. CDR3 coding DNA: TGTGCCAGCAGCCCCACCCCCGGACTAGCGGGATTACGGGGAACTCAAGAGACCCAGTACTTC.

J is TRBJ2-7 and V is TRBV7-3; 8 bases fit TRBD1. The J call may not be correct, given that the DNA end is closer to TRBJ2-1. From germline, CDR1 is SGHTA and CDR2 FQGTGA. This CDR3 spans 13 amino acids. The CDR3 reads CASSSQGAAEQFF. Here the CDR3 DNA reads TGTGCCAGCAGCTCCCAGGGGGCGGCTGAGCAGTTCTTC.

The rearrangement uses TRBV7-2 and TRBJ1-2, with a possible D match to TRBD1 (6 bases). The V end was cut by 2 bases, the J end by 3 bases, with 13 bases between. The CDR3 loop spans 15 amino acids. Germline V gene sequence: CDR1 SGHTA, CDR2 FQGNSA. CDR3 sequence (DNA): TGTGCCAGCAGCTTAACAGGGTTATTATACTATGGCTACACCTTC. Translated: CASSLTGLLYYGYTF.

V is TRBV6-6 and J is TRBJ1-4, with 7 bases lining up with TRBD1. The CDR3 length is 14 residues. Germline CDR1 is MNHNY and CDR2 is SVGAGI (reference sequence). The V gene end was trimmed by 6 bases and the J gene end by 7 bases; junction bases not matched to a gene: 8. The chain's CDR3 is CASSRQAGGEKLFF. CDR3 in DNA: TGTGCCAGCAGCCGACAGGCAGGGGGTGAAAAACTGTTTTTT.

This chain connects TRBV12-3 or TRBV12-4 to TRBJ1-2; 7 bases map to TRBD1. V shed 4 bases and J 6 bases; nucleotides not matched to a gene: 14. The length of the CDR3 is 16 residues. The CDR3 region has the DNA TGTGCCAGCAGTTGGGGGCAGGGGGGCTGGACAAATGGCTACACCTTC. It codes for CASSWGQGGWTNGYTF.

The V gene is TRBV5-1, the J gene TRBJ2-1; the D gene is possibly TRBD1 (6 bases). The CDR3 runs 15 residues. Per germline, CDR1 SGHRS and CDR2 YFSETQ. Trimming cost V 0 bases and J 5 bases, with 12 bases left between them. CDR3 DNA: TGCGCCAGCAGCTTGGGGGGGACAACAAACAATGAGCAGTTCTTC. Amino acid sequence: CASSLGGTTNNEQFF.

This clonotype occurred a few times. The V gene is TRBV14, the J gene TRBJ2-3, with D uncertain. Germline V CDR1 and CDR2: SGHDN, FVKESK. CDR3 length: 14 residues. Trimming pared 1 base from V and 5 bases from J, leaving 10 bases between. CDR3 nucleotide sequence: TGTGCCAGCAGCCAAGTGTCAGGTAGAGATACGCAGTATTTT. It encodes CASSQVSGRDTQYF.